This T cell receptor (beta chain) derives from a study of control samples from healthy donors and cancer patients. Clones were read by immunoSEQ multiplex PCR, and TCRdb kept only the in-frame ones, dropping some. Among about 120,000 clones listed, over 90% were seen once. V lost 4 bases and J lost 4, with 10 bases in between. Germline V gives CDR1 LGHDT, CDR2 YNNKEL (reference sequence). This CDR3 comprises 13 residues. The chain recombines TRBV3-1 (or the pseudogene TRBV3-2) with TRBJ1-1, with D possibly being TRBD1 (6 bases). The sequence was obtained from a man younger than 45 in good health. Sequenced input: blood. This CDR3 reads CASSLSQGTEAFF. The CDR3 DNA follows: TGTGCCAGCAGCCTATCACAGGGCACTGAAGCTTTCTTT.